The rows below give T cell receptor beta chains drawn from one sample of a study of PD-1 blockade in classical Hodgkin lymphoma. TCRdb's copy holds only in-frame clones and misses some; the assay was immunoSEQ multiplex PCR. The data hold 25,000 to 35,000 clones, with around 68% observed a single time. The input for sequencing was peripheral blood mononuclear cells (PBMCs), taken before the second cycle of nivolumab. These receptors came from a human donor with classical Hodgkin lymphoma. Each CDR3 is given with its conserved first and last residue. Each record gives: D gene, J gene, clone size, V gene, CDR3 protein, CDR3 DNA. A D gene is named only where the DNA matches it firmly. Clone size appears in some rows only: once, few, many, or a class for an expanded clone.

>TRBD1|TRBJ1-1|-|TRBV11-2
CASSLSTGGLAEAFF
TGTGCCAGCAGCTTATCGACAGGGGGTTTGGCTGAAGCTTTCTTT
>TRBD2|TRBJ2-4|-|TRBV18
CASSSSGGQNIQYF
TGTGCCAGCTCCAGTAGCGGGGGGCAAAACATTCAGTACTTC
>-|TRBJ2-1|-|TRBV10-2
CASSEGPNIPTNYNEQFF
TGCGCCAGCAGTGAGGGTCCTAATATTCCCACTAATTACAATGAGCAGTTCTTC
>-|TRBJ1-4|-|TRBV5-1
CASSLGGFATNEKLFF
TGCGCCAGCAGCTTAGGGGGGTTCGCAACTAATGAAAAACTGTTTTTT
>-|TRBJ1-3|-|TRBV5-1
CASSLSGNTIYF
TGCGCCAGCAGCTTAAGCGGAAACACCATATATTTT
>-|TRBJ2-7|-|TRBV7-9
CASSLGRGPGYEQYF
TGTGCCAGCAGCTTGGGGAGGGGGCCAGGCTACGAGCAGTACTTC
>-|TRBJ1-5|-|TRBV7-2
CASSFTEAVNQPQHF
TGTGCCAGCAGCTTCACAGAGGCGGTAAATCAGCCCCAGCATTTT
>-|TRBJ1-2|few|TRBV7-2
CASSLGDNYGYTF
TGTGCCAGCAGCTTAGGAGACAACTATGGCTACACCTTC
>TRBD1|TRBJ2-1|once|TRBV5-1
CASSFDGQGRFNEQFF
TGCGCCAGCAGCTTTGATGGACAGGGGAGGTTCAATGAGCAGTTCTTC
>TRBD1|TRBJ2-4|once|TRBV6-5
CASRRDRETDIQYF
TGTGCCAGCAGACGGGACAGGGAAACAGACATTCAGTACTTC
>-|TRBJ2-2|-|TRBV7-3
CASSSGQTNTGELFF
TGTGCCAGCAGCTCAGGACAAACGAACACCGGGGAGCTGTTTTTT
>TRBD1|TRBJ1-2|few|TRBV10-3
CAITMDRDGYTF
TGTGCCATCACCATGGACAGGGACGGCTACACCTTC
>-|TRBJ2-7|-|TRBV5-4
CASSLGWPGEQYF
TGTGCCAGCAGCTTGGGGTGGCCCGGCGAGCAGTACTTC
>TRBD1|TRBJ1-2|-|TRBV18
CASSPQGGEYGYTF
TGTGCCAGCTCACCCCAGGGGGGGGAGTATGGCTACACCTTC
>-|TRBJ2-4|-|TRBV6-1
CASSREIQAPDIQYF
TGTGCCAGTTCCCGAGAGATACAGGCTCCAGACATTCAGTACTTC
>-|TRBJ1-2|-|TRBV5-1
CASSLDWGSYGYTF
TGCGCCAGCAGCTTGGATTGGGGGAGCTATGGCTACACCTTC
>-|TRBJ2-2|-|TRBV5-1
CASSLVSAGELFF
TGCGCCAGCAGCTTGGTTAGCGCCGGGGAGCTGTTTTTT